In its sample, the clone carrying this TCR beta chain was seen many times. The TCR beta library used iRepertoire HTBI primers with Arm-PCR amplification of CDR3. In TCRdb, the multiplex PCR reads were re-called with MiXCR into one record per CDR3 protein. Of 400,000 to 450,000 distinct CDR3 sequences in the sample, about 15% are singletons; the top ten hold 16%. This CDR3 has 15 residues. Germline V gene data show CDR1 as GTSNPN and CDR2 as SVGIG (reference sequence). Trimming cost V 6 bases and J 3 bases; bases outside gene matches: 5. This record belongs to a study of regulatory T cells in long-lasting Graves disease. Time point of the sample: newly diagnosed GD, antithyroid drugs for less than 3 months. Extracted PBMC RNA gave rise to the TCR library. The same sample was also used in a study of T cells in Graves' hyperthyroidism and ophthalmopathy.

This specimen consisted of peripheral blood mononuclear cells (PBMCs), obtained at new diagnosis, from a patient treated with antithyroid drugs. The origin of this receptor is a woman aged 25 to 39 with Graves disease. This chain links TRBV30 with TRBJ2-2; TRBD1 agrees at 12 bases. CDR3 in amino acids: CACRDRGLDTGELFF. The CDR3 DNA reads as TGTGCCTGCCGGGACAGGGGGCTAGACACCGGGGAGCTGTTTTTT.